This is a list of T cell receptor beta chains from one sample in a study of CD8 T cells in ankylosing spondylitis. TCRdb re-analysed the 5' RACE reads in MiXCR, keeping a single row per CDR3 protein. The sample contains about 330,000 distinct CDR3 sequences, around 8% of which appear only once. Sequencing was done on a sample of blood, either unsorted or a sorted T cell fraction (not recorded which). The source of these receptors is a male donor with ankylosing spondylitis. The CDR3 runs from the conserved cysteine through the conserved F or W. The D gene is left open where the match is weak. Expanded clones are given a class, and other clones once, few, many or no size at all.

CDR3nt: TGCAGCGTTGAAGGGGACAGGGCCTACGAGCAGTACTTC; CDR3aa: CSVEGDRAYEQYF; abundance: many; j_gene: TRBJ2-7; d_gene: TRBD1; v_gene: TRBV29-1
CDR3nt: TGCGCCAGCAGCAGCAGGTTGGCCGGCTACACCTTC; CDR3aa: CASSSRLAGYTF; abundance: few; j_gene: TRBJ1-2; d_gene: NA; v_gene: TRBV5-1
CDR3nt: TGTGCCAGCAGTTGGACAGGGGGAGATTATGGCTACACCTTC; CDR3aa: CASSWTGGDYGYTF; abundance: few; j_gene: TRBJ1-2; d_gene: TRBD1; v_gene: TRBV28
CDR3nt: TGCAGCGCCCAATGGGGCAGCAATCAGCCCCAGCATTTT; CDR3aa: CSAQWGSNQPQHF; abundance: many; j_gene: TRBJ1-5; d_gene: NA; v_gene: TRBV29-1
CDR3nt: TGTGCCAGCAGTTTATCCTCAGGGTCAGGGTACGAGCAGTACTTC; CDR3aa: CASSLSSGSGYEQYF; abundance: NA; j_gene: TRBJ2-7; d_gene: NA; v_gene: TRBV27
CDR3nt: TGTGCCAGCAGCCGCCCCGACAGGACGATCTATGGCTACACCTTC; CDR3aa: CASSRPDRTIYGYTF; abundance: many; j_gene: TRBJ1-2; d_gene: NA; v_gene: TRBV5-6
CDR3nt: TGTGCCACCAATCCCGGCCCTACGTCCTACGAGCAGTACTTC; CDR3aa: CATNPGPTSYEQYF; abundance: few; j_gene: TRBJ2-7; d_gene: NA; v_gene: TRBV15
CDR3nt: TGTGCCAGCAGCCTAAGGGGTAGCGGGGCAACTAATGAAAAACTGTTTTTT; CDR3aa: CASSLRGSGATNEKLFF; abundance: few; j_gene: TRBJ1-4; d_gene: NA; v_gene: TRBV7-9
CDR3nt: TGTGCCAGCAGCTTCAGCGGGAGGGCCTTTTTGGCGGAGACCCAGTACTTC; CDR3aa: CASSFSGRAFLAETQYF; abundance: NA; j_gene: TRBJ2-5; d_gene: TRBD2; v_gene: TRBV7-2
CDR3nt: TGCAGCGTTGAAGATCCCCCAGGGGAGAAAAACATTCAGTACTTC; CDR3aa: CSVEDPPGEKNIQYF; abundance: NA; j_gene: TRBJ2-4; d_gene: NA; v_gene: TRBV29-1
CDR3nt: TGCAGCGTTGAAGATTTGGCCAGGGATCTTGAGGAGCAGTACTTC; CDR3aa: CSVEDLARDLEEQYF; abundance: many; j_gene: TRBJ2-7; d_gene: NA; v_gene: TRBV29-1
CDR3nt: TGTGCCAGCAGTTACTCGAACGTGGGACTAGCGGGCGAACCCCAAGAGACCCAGTACTTC; CDR3aa: CASSYSNVGLAGEPQETQYF; abundance: NA; j_gene: TRBJ2-5; d_gene: TRBD2; v_gene: TRBV6-2/TRBV6-3
CDR3nt: TGTGCCAGCAGTTTTAGGACAGGGGACACTGAAGCTTTCTTT; CDR3aa: CASSFRTGDTEAFF; abundance: many; j_gene: TRBJ1-1; d_gene: TRBD1; v_gene: TRBV27
CDR3nt: TGTGCCACCTCGCATCCGGTGTCGGGACAGGGGGCCTACAATGAGCAGTTCTTC; CDR3aa: CATSHPVSGQGAYNEQFF; abundance: few; j_gene: TRBJ2-1; d_gene: TRBD1; v_gene: TRBV11-1
CDR3nt: TGTGCCAGCAGTTTACTACAGGGACGAGAGACCCAGTACTTC; CDR3aa: CASSLLQGRETQYF; abundance: NA; j_gene: TRBJ2-5; d_gene: NA; v_gene: TRBV28
CDR3nt: TGCAGTGCTTATGGGCGCTCTGGAAACACCATATATTTT; CDR3aa: CSAYGRSGNTIYF; abundance: many; j_gene: TRBJ1-3; d_gene: NA; v_gene: TRBV20-1
CDR3nt: TGCAGCGCGTCCCGGGACACCGGCCCCGGGGAGCTGTTTTTT; CDR3aa: CSASRDTGPGELFF; abundance: many; j_gene: TRBJ2-2; d_gene: NA; v_gene: TRBV29-1
CDR3nt: TGCAGCGTTGAATGGCGGGAGGAGGTAGATGAGCAGTTCTTC; CDR3aa: CSVEWREEVDEQFF; abundance: NA; j_gene: TRBJ2-1; d_gene: TRBD2; v_gene: TRBV29-1
CDR3nt: TGTGCCAGCAGCTTTGGGGGAGGGCTGGAGACCCAGTACTTC; CDR3aa: CASSFGGGLETQYF; abundance: NA; j_gene: TRBJ2-5; d_gene: TRBD2; v_gene: TRBV7-7
CDR3nt: TGCGCCAGCAGCTTGGAACACCTCACAGATACGCAGTATTTT; CDR3aa: CASSLEHLTDTQYF; abundance: few; j_gene: TRBJ2-3; d_gene: NA; v_gene: TRBV5-1
CDR3nt: TGCAGTGCTAGAGATGAGCTTTACGAGCAGTACTTC; CDR3aa: CSARDELYEQYF; abundance: few; j_gene: TRBJ2-7; d_gene: NA; v_gene: TRBV20-1
CDR3nt: TGCAGTGCTAGAGGCGGGCGGAAAAGGTCCTACGAGCAGTACTTC; CDR3aa: CSARGGRKRSYEQYF; abundance: NA; j_gene: TRBJ2-7; d_gene: NA; v_gene: TRBV20-1
CDR3nt: TGCAGCGTTGATCTCGGGGCTAGCGGGAGGGATGAGCAGTTCTTC; CDR3aa: CSVDLGASGRDEQFF; abundance: NA; j_gene: TRBJ2-1; d_gene: TRBD2; v_gene: TRBV29-1
CDR3nt: TGCAGCACCTTGCCAGTGACCAATGAGCAGTTCTTC; CDR3aa: CSTLPVTNEQFF; abundance: many; j_gene: TRBJ2-1; d_gene: NA; v_gene: TRBV29-1
CDR3nt: TGTGCCAGCAGCCTTGGGACCCTCCAAGAGACCCAGTACTTC; CDR3aa: CASSLGTLQETQYF; abundance: few; j_gene: TRBJ2-5; d_gene: NA; v_gene: TRBV7-9
CDR3nt: TGTGCCAGCAGAGGGGCTGTGACTAATGAAAAACTGTTTTTT; CDR3aa: CASRGAVTNEKLFF; abundance: NA; j_gene: TRBJ1-4; d_gene: NA; v_gene: TRBV7-9
CDR3nt: TGTGCCAGCAGTTCGGCATCTAGCGGAATAGCCTACAATGAGCAGTTCTTC; CDR3aa: CASSSASSGIAYNEQFF; abundance: many; j_gene: TRBJ2-1; d_gene: TRBD2; v_gene: TRBV28
CDR3nt: TGTGCCAGCAGCACCCACACCGGGGAGCTGTTTTTT; CDR3aa: CASSTHTGELFF; abundance: few; j_gene: TRBJ2-2; d_gene: NA; v_gene: TRBV7-9
CDR3nt: TGTGCCAGCAGCTTGGCCTTTGGCGGAGGGGGAGAAAACATTCAGTACTTC; CDR3aa: CASSLAFGGGGENIQYF; abundance: few; j_gene: TRBJ2-4; d_gene: NA; v_gene: TRBV5-6
CDR3nt: TGTGCCAGCAGCCCAAGACTAGCGGGAGTAACGGGCGAGCAGTTCTTC; CDR3aa: CASSPRLAGVTGEQFF; abundance: NA; j_gene: TRBJ2-1; d_gene: TRBD2; v_gene: TRBV9
CDR3nt: TGTGCCAGCTCACCGGCCGGGGCCACAGATACGCAGTATTTT; CDR3aa: CASSPAGATDTQYF; abundance: few; j_gene: TRBJ2-3; d_gene: NA; v_gene: TRBV18
CDR3nt: TGTGCTAGTGGTTTGGCTCAGGGTAGCAATCAGCCCCAGCATTTT; CDR3aa: CASGLAQGSNQPQHF; abundance: NA; j_gene: TRBJ1-5; d_gene: NA; v_gene: TRBV12-5
CDR3nt: TGCGCCAGCAGCCACGGACAGGGGGCGCGTGGCACAGATACGCAGTATTTT; CDR3aa: CASSHGQGARGTDTQYF; abundance: NA; j_gene: TRBJ2-3; d_gene: TRBD1; v_gene: TRBV5-1
CDR3nt: TGTGCCATCAGTGAGTCCGTTGGCAACATTCAGTACTTC; CDR3aa: CAISESVGNIQYF; abundance: NA; j_gene: TRBJ2-4; d_gene: NA; v_gene: TRBV10-3
CDR3nt: TGCAGCGTTGAGCCCAGGGACGGGGGCACAGATACGCAGTATTTT; CDR3aa: CSVEPRDGGTDTQYF; abundance: few; j_gene: TRBJ2-3; d_gene: NA; v_gene: TRBV29-1
CDR3nt: TGTGCCACCAGCAGTGAACAATCTCGGACTGTCAACACCGGGGAGCTGTTTTTT; CDR3aa: CATSSEQSRTVNTGELFF; abundance: few; j_gene: TRBJ2-2; d_gene: NA; v_gene: TRBV15
CDR3nt: TGTGCCAGCAGTTTAGGACAGAGTTGGGAGACCCAGTACTTC; CDR3aa: CASSLGQSWETQYF; abundance: many; j_gene: TRBJ2-5; d_gene: NA; v_gene: TRBV28
CDR3nt: TGTGCCAGCAGTGCCACGGCTTTCGTTGGCGAGCAGTACTTC; CDR3aa: CASSATAFVGEQYF; abundance: NA; j_gene: TRBJ2-7; d_gene: NA; v_gene: TRBV6-1
CDR3nt: TGTGCCAGCATTACTTACAGGGGCCCGGGTGCGGGCCTGAACACAGATACGCAGTATTTT; CDR3aa: CASITYRGPGAGLNTDTQYF; abundance: once; j_gene: TRBJ2-3; d_gene: TRBD1; v_gene: TRBV6-2/TRBV6-3
CDR3nt: TGTGCCAGCAGCTTAGACCCTAAAGGATATAACACTGAAGCTTTCTTT; CDR3aa: CASSLDPKGYNTEAFF; abundance: NA; j_gene: TRBJ1-1; d_gene: NA; v_gene: TRBV7-9
CDR3nt: TGTGCCAGCAGCTTTCAAGGGCTAGCGGGCCATACGCAGTATTTT; CDR3aa: CASSFQGLAGHTQYF; abundance: NA; j_gene: TRBJ2-3; d_gene: TRBD2; v_gene: TRBV7-9
CDR3nt: TGTGCCACCAGTGATCCGAGAAAAAACACCGGGGAGCTGTTTTTT; CDR3aa: CATSDPRKNTGELFF; abundance: NA; j_gene: TRBJ2-2; d_gene: NA; v_gene: TRBV24-1